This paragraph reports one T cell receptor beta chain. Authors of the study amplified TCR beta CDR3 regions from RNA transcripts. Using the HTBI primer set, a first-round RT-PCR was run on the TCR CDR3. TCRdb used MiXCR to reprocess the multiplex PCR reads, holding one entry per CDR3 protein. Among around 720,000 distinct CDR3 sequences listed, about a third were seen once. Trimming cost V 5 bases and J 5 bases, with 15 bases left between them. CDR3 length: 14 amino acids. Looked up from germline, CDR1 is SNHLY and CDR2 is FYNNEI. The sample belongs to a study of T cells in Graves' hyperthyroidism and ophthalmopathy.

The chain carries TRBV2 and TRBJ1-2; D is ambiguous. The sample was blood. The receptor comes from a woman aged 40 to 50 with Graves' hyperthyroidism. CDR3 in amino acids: CASSPRGPSYGYTF. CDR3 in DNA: TGTGCCAGCAGTCCCCGCGGCCCATCGTATGGCTACACCTTC.